The entry below describes one TCR beta chain. The target antigen is unknown. The data were taken from a study of cytomegalovirus exposure and HLA in healthy donors. Study background: Among the approximately 370 donors who were genotyped, roughly 85% fell in the genetic ancestry cluster that is associated with self-reported Caucasian donors.

PCR primers comprised 60 Vbeta and 13 Jbeta primers. Assay used: immunoSEQ multiplex PCR; TCRdb lists only in-frame clones, some missing. The repertoire holds about 40,000 clones, with 60% to 75% as singletons. Study observations and caveats: Specific recognition of CMV antigens was confirmed in vitro for three chains (all CMV-associated).

The specimen sequenced was PBMCs. The TCR was taken from a man between 35 and 55 years old in good health and CMV-seronegative.

The CDR3 DNA reads TGTGCCACTTGGGACAGGGGGCACACTGAAGCTTTCTTT. This sequence encodes CATWDRGHTEAFF. The gene calls are TRBV19 and TRBJ1-1; 12 bases fit TRBD1. The germline V gene encodes CDR1 LNHDA and CDR2 SQIVND (reference sequence). This CDR3 has 13 amino acids. The J segment lost 3 bases and the V segment lost 10 bases, leaving 3 bases of the junction unmatched.